Sequencing of this TCR beta chain was carried out in a study of T cell responses to AZD1222 COVID-19 vaccine. Here immunoSEQ multiplex PCR was the method, and the copy in TCRdb shows in-frame clones only, minus some. The data hold 90,000 to 150,000 clones, with approximately 90% observed a single time. CDR3 length: 17 residues. Germline loops: CDR1 LNHDA, CDR2 SQIVND (reference sequence). V shed 6 bases and J 5 bases; nucleotides not matched to a gene: 17. This clonotype was sampled from an adult in good health. The specimen was peripheral blood, collected on day 0 of AZD1222 vaccination. This chain links TRBV19 with TRBJ2-5; 8 positions match TRBD2. CDR3 protein: CASRTTGRGGLGETQYF. The CDR3 DNA reads TGTGCCAGTAGGACCACGGGCCGGGGGGGCCTTGGGGAGACCCAGTACTTC.